The sequence of this T cell receptor (beta chain) was determined in a study of T-cell reconstitution after alpha-beta-depleted transplantation in children. The CDR3 totals 12 residues. Trimming removed 4 bases from V and 3 bases from J, with 3 bases in between. This clonotype has ten or more counts. The TCRbeta library was prepared with unique molecular identifiers. TCRdb recomputed calls from the PCR reads with MiXCR, one row per CDR3 protein. Of approximately 50,000 distinct CDR3 sequences listed, around 56% are singletons. The chain joins TRBV12-3 or TRBV12-4 to TRBJ2-2; D unclear. The source was peripheral blood, collected before TCRalphabeta/CD19-depleted stem cell transplant. The TCR sequence derives from a boy under two years old with SCID, due to receive a stem cell transplant. The CDR3 bases are TGTGCCAGCAGTTGGGACACCGGGGAGCTGTTTTTT. This gives the protein CASSWDTGELFF.